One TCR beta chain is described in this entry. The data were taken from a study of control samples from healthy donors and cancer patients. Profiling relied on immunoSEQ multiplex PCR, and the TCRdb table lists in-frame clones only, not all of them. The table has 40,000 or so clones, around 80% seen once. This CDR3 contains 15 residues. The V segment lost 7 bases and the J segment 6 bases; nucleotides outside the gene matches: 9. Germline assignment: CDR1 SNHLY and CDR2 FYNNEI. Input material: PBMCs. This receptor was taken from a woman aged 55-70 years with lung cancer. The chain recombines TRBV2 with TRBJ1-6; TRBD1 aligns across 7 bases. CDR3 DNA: TGTGCCAGCAACCTTGGGGACAGCCGTAATTCACCCCTCCACTTT. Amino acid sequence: CASNLGDSRNSPLHF.